This section outlines one T cell receptor (beta chain) sequence together with its context. The sample originates from a study of blood T cell repertoires in COVID-19. Trimming pared 6 bases from V and 4 bases from J, leaving 15 bases between. This CDR3 contains 14 residues. Per germline, CDR1 KGHSH and CDR2 LQKENI. Original methodology: Amplifying reference gene primers gave estimates of nucleated cell counts. The protocol was immunoSEQ multiplex PCR, while the TCRdb copy is restricted to in-frame clones and leaves out a portion. V, J and clone size reflect that table, while D and trimming were determined from the DNA. Of about 210,000 clones in the sample, about 91% were seen once.

The rearrangement uses TRBV18 and TRBJ1-2; no definite D call. Sequenced: PBMCs or T cells enriched from blood (not recorded which). This sequence originates from a man between 18 and 35 years old with acute COVID-19. The CDR3 DNA is TGTGCCAGCTCTTTCCTGGAGGATCGCTATGGCTACACCTTC. This codes for CASSFLEDRYGYTF.